This T cell receptor (beta chain) is drawn from a study of PD-L1 blockade in urothelial cancer (dated by TCRdb to about 2017). The study in broad terms: Every patient began therapy around 2014 and was given atezolizumab 1,200 mg intravenously every 3 weeks. Durable clinical benefit meant progression-free survival longer than 6 months, and TCR features were also tested against progression-free and overall survival. In the same patients, pretreatment tumors underwent whole exome sequencing and RNA sequencing in addition to TCR sequencing. Pretreatment tumor samples and matched peripheral blood, collected serially before and after atezolizumab treatment, underwent TCR sequencing. Patients had an ECOG performance status of 0 or 1 and had received between 0 and 3 prior chemotherapy regimens. Some 30 patients had pretreatment blood TCR-seq, 24 had at least one posttreatment blood collection, and 24 had tumor TCR-seq. Blood samples were analyzed at two time points: 3 weeks after treatment start (second dose) and 6 weeks after treatment start. Nine patients reached durable clinical benefit, while some 20 patients did not. Blood samples gave a median of about 150,000 T cells and 80,000 to 95,000 unique TCRs, with a median clonality of approximately 0.08. About 90% of the roughly 30 patients were identified as males with urothelial cancer of bladder origin, and a prior smoking history was reported by 18 of 29 patients. An exploratory multi-omic analysis was conducted of the somatic, immune and clinical correlates of response to PD-L1 blockade with atezolizumab in urothelial cancer. Overall study results and their limits: A pretreatment peripheral blood TCR clonality below the median was linked to improved progression-free and overall survival. Among patients with durable benefit, tumor-associated TCR clones showed greater expansion in peripheral blood 3 weeks after treatment started (n ≈ 24, p = 0.022). Because the sample size was small (n of about 30) and many exploratory analyses were performed, the results are intended to be hypothesis-generating.

Synthetic TCR analog templates were spiked into each PCR so that absolute template abundance could be estimated from read counts. Using the immunoSEQ assay, TCRbeta CDR3 regions were amplified from genomic DNA with bias-controlled V and J gene primers. Sequencing of rearranged TCRbeta segments was done at approximately 20X coverage. The published analysis was carried out like this. Sequencing errors were corrected by clustering, and CDR3s were annotated against IMGT so that V, D and J genes could be assigned. Out-of-frame and stop-codon sequences were excluded, and only productive TCRbeta rearrangements were used in downstream analyses. Clonality was computed as one minus Shannon entropy normalized by the log of the number of unique productive sequences. Fisher's exact test with Benjamini-Hochberg correction, at a threshold of adjusted p below 0.01, was used to find clones that differed between time points or between blood and tumor. Here the immuneACCESS table is served through TCRdb, limited to in-frame sequences with V and J called. Missing clones are a known gap in these copies; in checked studies unresolved V genes cover under half, and the rest lacks a known reason. V and J calls and clone size come straight from that table; D and trimming were deduced from the DNA. The table for this sample lists about 50,000 clones; 87% of them were counted only once. The ten largest clones add up to roughly 15% of the sample.

For CDR1 and CDR2, the germline V gene lists SGHVS and FQNEAQ. Here V drops 4 bases and J drops 0 bases, and the junction holds 5 bases not matched to any gene. The CDR3 holds 16 amino acids from the cysteine to the phenylalanine. Only the CDR3 DNA is retained, 48 bases long and in frame from the first base. The sample's time point label, decoded: pretreatment peripheral blood. A total of 29 patients with locally advanced or metastatic urothelial carcinoma, treated at Memorial Sloan Kettering on a trial protocol, made up the cohort. Peripheral blood mononuclear cells were collected pretreatment and during treatment, with between 1 and 8 total time points per patient. The Qiagen DNeasy Blood extraction kit was used to purify genomic DNA from total PBMCs and from tumor samples. Collected pretreatment and during treatment, PBMCs were isolated and stored as previously described. As for this clone: Which antigen it targets is not known. The sample holds no much larger clone one base away, and base qualities are not on file.

Sequences were derived from PBMCs, sampled around atezolizumab (anti-PD-L1) treatment. This TCR derives from a woman in her sixties with urothelial cancer. The V gene is TRBV7-8 and the J gene is TRBJ2-3; TRBD2 agrees with 9 junctional bases. Here the CDR3 is given as CASSSQAGGSTDTQYF. The DNA is as follows: TGTGCCAGCAGCTCCCAAGCGGGAGGAAGCACAGATACGCAGTATTTT.